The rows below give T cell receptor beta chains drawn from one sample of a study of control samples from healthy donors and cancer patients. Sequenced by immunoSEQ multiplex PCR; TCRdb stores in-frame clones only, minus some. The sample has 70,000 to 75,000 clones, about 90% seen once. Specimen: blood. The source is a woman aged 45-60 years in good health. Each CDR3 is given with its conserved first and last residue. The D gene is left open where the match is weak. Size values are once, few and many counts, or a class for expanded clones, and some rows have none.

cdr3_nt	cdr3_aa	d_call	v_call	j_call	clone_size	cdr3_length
TGTGCCTGGAGAAGAATGATCGCAAAGGGGGCTTTCTTT	CAWRRMIAKGAFF	-	TRBV30	TRBJ1-1	-	13
TGTGCCAGCAGGGTCACAGGGTTCGAACAGCCCCAGCATTTT	CASRVTGFEQPQHF	-	TRBV27	TRBJ1-5	-	14
TGCGCCAGCAGTCAGCGGGACAGGGCGTACCAAGAGACCCAGTACTTC	CASSQRDRAYQETQYF	TRBD1	TRBV5-1	TRBJ2-5	few	16
TGTGCCAGCAGTCCATCGTTGGGACAGGGAGTAACGTACTTC	CASSPSLGQGVTYF	TRBD1	TRBV28	TRBJ2-7	few	14
TGTGCCAGCAGTCCTGGACTACGGCTTCCCTACGAGCAGTACTTC	CASSPGLRLPYEQYF	-	TRBV6-5	TRBJ2-7	-	15
TGTGCCACCAGTGCCGCAACAGGGTTCCCTCACGATGAGCAGTTCTTC	CATSAATGFPHDEQFF	-	TRBV24-1	TRBJ2-1	-	16
TGTGCCAGCAGTTTACTACCGGGACAAGCCACTGAAGCTTTCTTT	CASSLLPGQATEAFF	-	TRBV27	TRBJ1-1	-	15
TGTGCCAGAGTCCCTTGGGATTATGGCTACACCTTC	CARVPWDYGYTF	-	TRBV28	TRBJ1-2	-	12
TGTGCCAGCAGCCATCGCAGGGACCCAACCTACGAGCAGTACTTC	CASSHRRDPTYEQYF	-	TRBV14	TRBJ2-7	-	15
TGTGCCAGCAGCCCCCGGACAGGGGGCTATGGCTACACCTTC	CASSPRTGGYGYTF	TRBD1	TRBV9	TRBJ1-2	-	14
TGTGCCAGCAGCCAAGGACAGGGCAATGAGCAGTTCTTC	CASSQGQGNEQFF	TRBD1	TRBV6-5	TRBJ2-1	-	13
TGTGCCAGCTCGCAACGGCCACAGGGGAATGGGGGCTACACCTTC	CASSQRPQGNGGYTF	TRBD1	TRBV18	TRBJ1-2	-	15
TGTGCCAGCAGAGGGGCGGGAGGCTACACCTTC	CASRGAGGYTF	-	TRBV6-5	TRBJ1-2	-	11
TGTGCCAACAAACCGCTAGCGGGAGGGCTTAATGAGCAGTTCTTC	CANKPLAGGLNEQFF	TRBD2	TRBV6-5	TRBJ2-1	-	15
TGCGCCAGCAGCTTGCCCCAGGCAGAGACCCAGTACTTC	CASSLPQAETQYF	-	TRBV5-1	TRBJ2-5	-	13
TGTGCCAGCAGTGAATGGGGGACAGGGGTTAATGAAAAACTGTTTTTT	CASSEWGTGVNEKLFF	TRBD1	TRBV6-1	TRBJ1-4	-	16
TGTGCCACCAGTGCGTCCGGGACTAGTGTCGGGGAGCTGTTTTTT	CATSASGTSVGELFF	TRBD2	TRBV24-1	TRBJ2-2	-	15
TGTGCCAGCAGCCCCTCGACAGGGGAAGAGACCCAGTACTTC	CASSPSTGEETQYF	TRBD1	TRBV28	TRBJ2-5	once	14
TGTGCCGCTGGGGGCGGGAGTGTACGGGCCGGGGAGCTGTTTTTT	CAAGGGSVRAGELFF	-	TRBV19	TRBJ2-2	once	15
TGTGCCACGAAGACTAGTTACGAGCAGTACTTC	CATKTSYEQYF	-	TRBV15	TRBJ2-7	once	11
TGTGCCAGCAGCCAGGACCGAAAACTGTTTTTT	CASSQDRKLFF	-	TRBV11-1	TRBJ1-4	-	11
TGCGCCAGCAGCTTGAGGCGAGAGGGGTACGAGCAGTACTTC	CASSLRREGYEQYF	-	TRBV5-1	TRBJ2-7	once	14
TGTGCCAGCAGTTGGGGACCCGGAGGGGAGGAAAAACTGTTTTTT	CASSWGPGGEEKLFF	-	TRBV6-5	TRBJ1-4	-	15
TGTGCCAGCAGTTTGGCCCAGGGGTGGGCGCAGTATTTT	CASSLAQGWAQYF	-	TRBV28	TRBJ2-3	few	13